Following are 6 T cell receptor beta chains from one sample sequenced in a study of shared clonotypes between healthy human individuals. Assay: immunoSEQ multiplex PCR; the TCRdb copy retains only in-frame clones and omits some. The top ten clones hold over 0.8% of a sample with 850,000 to 1,100,000 clones, approximately 80% of them seen once. The source material was memory CD4+ T cells from PBMCs. Subset specified: CD45RA-negative fraction. Receptor source: a man between 18 and 35 years old in good health. Some clones in this sample may be carry-over from other donors' samples.

The chain couples TRBV11-2 to TRBJ2-1; 7 bases line up with TRBD2. V dropped 3 bases and J dropped 0; count of bases not matched to a gene: 5. The germline gives CDR1 SGHAT, CDR2 FQNNGV. CDR3 length: 16 residues. The DNA for the CDR3 is TGTGCCAGCAGCTTTGCGGGAGTGCGCTCCTACAATGAGCAGTTCTTC. The encoded protein is CASSFAGVRSYNEQFF.

The V and J genes are TRBV6-1 and TRBJ1-2; D uncertain. The germline V gene has CDR1 MNHNS and CDR2 SASEGT. CDR3 length: 15 amino acids. Trimming stripped 2 bases from V and 0 bases from J, with 10 bases between. The CDR3 DNA is TGTGCCAGCAGTGAACGGGAAGGAGCTAACTATGGCTACACCTTC. This sequence encodes CASSEREGANYGYTF.

The genes are TRBV9 and TRBJ2-6, with D uncertain. The CDR3 runs 18 residues. The V and J ends lost 0 bases and 0 bases respectively, with 13 bases between them. The germline CDR1 and CDR2 sequences are SGDLS and YYNGEE. Here the CDR3 reads CASSVAARRVSGANVLTF. The CDR3, as DNA: TGTGCCAGCAGCGTAGCTGCGAGAAGGGTCTCTGGGGCCAACGTCCTGACTTTC.

The V gene is TRBV4-1, the J gene TRBJ1-4; D gene unclear. CDR1 is MGHRA, CDR2 YSYEKL, per germline. V was trimmed by 8 bases and J by 0 bases, leaving 10 bases between them. The CDR3 consists of 14 residues. CDR3 residues: CASGGRATNEKLFF. The CDR3 DNA is TGCGCCAGCGGAGGACGGGCAACTAATGAAAAACTGTTTTTT.

This clone was recorded once. The CDR3, as DNA: TGCGCCAGCAGTGGTGTTGATGATGGGCTGAGACTGGATACGCAGTATTTT. Its translation: CASSGVDDGLRLDTQYF. The V gene is TRBV10-2, the J gene TRBJ2-3; D is undetermined. This CDR3 contains 17 residues. The V end lost 4 bases, the J end lost 6 bases, and 23 bases lay between the germline ends. Germline V gene sequence: CDR1 WSHSY, CDR2 SAAADI.

The chain links TRBV6-1 to TRBJ1-1, with D hard to call. The CDR3 contains 12 residues. CDR1 and CDR2 (germline): MNHNS, SASEGT. V shed 6 bases and J shed 1 base, with 6 bases lying between them. CDR3 sequence reads: CASRMQNTEAFF. The CDR3 region has the DNA TGTGCCAGCAGGATGCAGAACACTGAAGCTTTCTTT.